This T cell receptor (beta chain) was sequenced during a study of T cell responses to AZD1222 COVID-19 vaccine. Study background: Pooled together were second doses at about 4 or about 12 weeks.

Overall study results and limits: AZD1222 recipients seropositive at baseline numbered only 5 to 7. Donors were largely white British and mainly female; clonal diversity was possibly underestimated. Within unmutated variant regions lay the reported targets of nearly half of spike-specific TCRs.

Sequenced by immunoSEQ multiplex PCR; TCRdb stores in-frame clones only, minus some. Among roughly 50,000 clones listed, around three quarters were seen once. Trimming shortened V by 3 bases and J by 7 bases, and 13 bases separated the two germline ends. Germline-derived CDR1 and CDR2 are SGHTA and FQGNSA. The CDR3 length is 14 residues. Regarding this clone: Its cognate antigen is unknown.

This clonotype was obtained from an adult in good health. This material consisted of peripheral blood, taken on day 0 of AZD1222 vaccination. The genes are TRBV7-2 and TRBJ2-1; TRBD2 is a possible D gene (5 bases). DNA for the CDR3: TGTGCCAGCAGCTTGGGTGGGAGCGGAAATGAGCAGTTCTTC. Protein: CASSLGGSGNEQFF.